This entry describes one T cell receptor (beta chain). The antigen remains undetermined. The data originate from a study of cytomegalovirus exposure and HLA in healthy donors. Donors had nominal health at sampling but likely had unrecorded immune exposures. A multiplex PCR was run with 60 Vbeta primers and 13 Jbeta primers. The data were produced by immunoSEQ multiplex PCR, yet TCRdb's version contains in-frame clones alone and is incomplete. The sample lists 140,000 to 150,000 clones; roughly 80% were seen once. General study results and limits: Accurate prediction of most subjects' HLA-A and HLA-B alleles from TCR beta sequences was reported. Certain indistinguishable V segments, among them TRBV6-2 and TRBV6-3, were excluded. With DRB1 most and HLA-C fewest, TCR association rates differed between HLA loci in a later analysis.

Germline V gives CDR1 SNHLY, CDR2 FYNNEI. The CDR3 has 17 residues. V trimming: 5 bases; J trimming: 1 base; junction bases outside the gene matches: 7. This TCR came from a woman aged 25-40 years in good health and CMV-seronegative. The sample was PBMCs. V and J are TRBV2 and TRBJ2-1; 11 nucleotides agree with TRBD2. DNA for the CDR3: TGTGCCAGCAGTAATCGGACTAGCGGGCTATCCTACAATGAGCAGTTCTTC. Its protein is CASSNRTSGLSYNEQFF.